These T cell receptor beta chains were read from a single sample in a study of shared clonotypes between healthy human individuals. Assay: immunoSEQ multiplex PCR; the TCRdb copy retains only in-frame clones and omits some. In the table there are some 1.5 million clones, under 99% of which are singletons. The sequencing input was naive CD4+ T cells sorted from blood. These receptors were obtained from a man in his thirties or forties in good health. Each CDR3 is given with its conserved first and last residue. D genes are given only for firm matches. The listing skips clone size in some rows; elsewhere it reads once, few, many or a size class.

j_call v_call clone_size d_call cdr3_nt cdr3_aa
TRBJ2-7 TRBV28 NA NA TGTGCCAGCAGTTTCGCTGCAGGGGTCCCCTACGAGCAGTACTTC CASSFAAGVPYEQYF
TRBJ2-3 TRBV5-1 NA TRBD2 TGCGCCAGCAGCTTTTCGGGAGGGCGGTCGGATACGCAGTATTTT CASSFSGGRSDTQYF
TRBJ2-1 TRBV2 NA NA TGTGCCAGCAGTGAAAGCCGAAGCTCCTACAATGAGCAGTTCTTC CASSESRSSYNEQFF
TRBJ2-3 TRBV9 NA NA TGTGCCAGCAGCGAAACCATCACAGATACGCAGTATTTT CASSETITDTQYF
TRBJ2-2 TRBV18 few NA TGTGCCAGCTCACCACGACAGAACACCGGGGAGCTGTTTTTT CASSPRQNTGELFF
TRBJ1-1 TRBV18 NA TRBD1 TGTGCCAGCTCACCTACAGGGGGCGACACTGAAGCTTTCTTT CASSPTGGDTEAFF
TRBJ2-2 TRBV5-6 NA NA TGTGCCAGCAGCTTCAACTTGAACACCGGGGAGCTGTTTTTT CASSFNLNTGELFF
TRBJ1-5 TRBV28 NA NA TGTGCCAGCAGGGAACTAGGGGTTGATCAGCCCCAGCATTTT CASRELGVDQPQHF
TRBJ2-1 TRBV5-4 NA TRBD2 TGTGCCAGCAGCTTGGAGTCTAGCGGGACTCCTCGTAATGAGCAGTTCTTC CASSLESSGTPRNEQFF
TRBJ2-7 TRBV4-2 NA NA TGTGCCAGCAGCCAAACAGTTTCCTACGAGCAGTACTTC CASSQTVSYEQYF
TRBJ2-3 TRBV27 NA TRBD2 TGTGCCAACTTCAGGGAGCGGGAGGGTCATTATAGCACAGATACGCAGTATTTT CANFREREGHYSTDTQYF
TRBJ2-1 TRBV19 NA TRBD1 TGTGCCAGTAAGGGGTCCGGACAGGTCTACAATGAGCAGTTCTTC CASKGSGQVYNEQFF
TRBJ2-2 TRBV7-6 NA NA TGTGCCAGCAGCTTAGGGGTAGGGAACACCGGGGAGCTGTTTTTT CASSLGVGNTGELFF
TRBJ2-2 TRBV5-1 NA NA TGCGCCAGCAGCAATTACGCGGCCGGGGAGCTGTTTTTT CASSNYAAGELFF
TRBJ2-7 TRBV7-9 NA NA TGTGCCAGCAGCCGTTATTTGGAGGAGTACTTC CASSRYLEEYF
TRBJ2-5 TRBV7-9 NA TRBD2 TGTGCCAGCAGCTTAGGGGCGGGACTAGAGCTTACCGAGACCCAGTACTTC CASSLGAGLELTETQYF
TRBJ2-7 TRBV2 once NA TGTGCCAGCACCCGGAACCGGGACACCTACGAGCAGTACTTC CASTRNRDTYEQYF
TRBJ2-1 TRBV5-4 NA TRBD2 TGTGCCAGCAGCCCTCCGGGACTAGCAACCTCCAATGAGCAGTTCTTC CASSPPGLATSNEQFF
TRBJ2-1 TRBV5-4 NA TRBD2 TGTGCCAGCAGCATTAGCGGGAGAGGTTACAATGAGCAGTTCTTC CASSISGRGYNEQFF
TRBJ2-7 TRBV7-3 NA NA TGTGCCAGCAGCGGATCCGCGGTGGCGGGATACGAGCAGTACTTC CASSGSAVAGYEQYF